The T cell receptor (beta chain) under discussion was sequenced for a study of identical twins. In its sample, this clonotype was seen a few times. Template switching (which added a universal primer site) was used, and cDNA carried unique molecular identifiers. TCRdb re-derived calls from the 5' RACE reads in MiXCR, one entry per CDR3 protein. The data hold fewer than 650,000 distinct CDR3 sequences, with just under 10% observed a single time. The V end was cut by 1 base, the J end by 4 bases, with 16 bases between. CDR1 and CDR2 from the germline V gene are SGHTA and FQGNSA. The CDR3 runs to 16 residues. These same data were also listed under a study on yellow fever vaccine responses in identical twins.

The receptor comes from a woman younger than 30 in good health. Source material: PBMCs. This chain uses TRBV7-2 with TRBJ2-5; D may be TRBD2 (5 bases). The CDR3 bases are TGTGCCAGCAGCTTAGTTCTGATCGCGGAGGCAGAGACCCAGTACTTC. Its translation: CASSLVLIAEAETQYF.